This T cell receptor (beta chain) was sequenced in a study of blood T cell repertoires in COVID-19. The germline gives CDR1 MNHEY, CDR2 SVGAGI. The CDR3 consists of 14 residues. Trimming took 6 bases from V and 4 from J, leaving 12 bases between them. Assay used: immunoSEQ multiplex PCR; TCRdb lists only in-frame clones, some missing. The sample shows about 110,000 clones, 65% to 75% of them seen only once. This chain connects TRBV6-5 to TRBJ2-2; D not certain. This sequence was found in a human donor with acute or convalescent COVID-19. The donor label of this sample is uncertain. The sample comprised peripheral blood. The CDR3 DNA reads as TGTGCCAGCAGACAACAACCCAGCACCGGGGAGCTGTTTTTT. It specifies CASRQQPSTGELFF.